This T cell receptor (beta chain) comes out of a study of regulatory T cells in long-lasting Graves disease. Overall study results and limits: Favored usage of TRBV28, TRBJ1-2 and TRBJ2-5 was recorded in persistent disease.

Trimming took 5 bases from V and 10 from J; bases not matched to a gene: 14. CDR1 and CDR2 from the germline V gene are MNHEY and SVGEGT. This CDR3 is 15 amino acids long. The time point denotes: newly diagnosed GD, antithyroid drugs for less than 3 months. Preparation of the TCR library used RNA extracted from PBMCs. Construction of the TCR beta libraries employed iRepertoire HTBI primers in conjunction with Arm-PCR of CDR3 regions. TCRdb re-derived calls from the multiplex PCR reads in MiXCR, one entry per CDR3 protein. This table has roughly 410,000 distinct CDR3 sequences, approximately 16% appearing once. As regards this clonotype: As yet, its antigen is unknown.

The same sample was also used in a study of T cells in Graves' hyperthyroidism and ophthalmopathy. That work adds: The HTBI primer set was used in a first-round RT-PCR of the TCR CDR3. In the blood, most expanded thyroid clonotypes above 0.001 appeared as well.

The receptor was isolated from a woman aged 35 to 49 with Graves disease. V gene TRBV6-2 or TRBV6-3 combines with J gene TRBJ1-2, with 9 bases identical to TRBD1. This specimen was peripheral blood mononuclear cells (PBMCs), taken at new diagnosis, from a patient treated with antithyroid drugs. The CDR3: CASSQSTGGYFDYTF. The CDR3 DNA reads as TGTGCCAGCAGTCAAAGTACAGGGGGCTATTTTGACTACACCTTC.